The sequence of this T cell receptor (delta chain) was determined in a study of gamma-delta T cells after stem cell transplantation (dated by TCRdb to the mid-2010s). Library creation used RT-PCR. Sequenced on an Illumina MiSeq. Public reads were reanalyzed in TCRdb with CATT, and rows carrying the same DNA were merged afterwards. This sample gives about 1,200 delta-chain clones in total; 1.5% to 2% of them show up just once. The ten largest clonotypes hold around a third of the sample. With regard to this clone: Its antigen remains unidentified. This likely reflects a read error, since a far larger clone is one base away.

V trim: 2 bases; J trim: 0 bases; unmatched bases: 49. The CDR3 numbers 32 residues from cysteine through phenylalanine. Just the 96-base CDR3 DNA is kept, in frame starting at base 1. The germline V gene provides CDR1 TSWWSYY and CDR2 QGS. The TCR comes from a human donor. It is not recorded whose cells these are; they may come from a transplant donor. Specimen: gamma-delta T cells. The chain joins TRDV1 to TRDJ1, with 12 central nucleotides matching TRDD3. In nucleotide form, the sequence is TGTGCTCTTGGGGAATTGGTTTTCTACCTACAGGTTCGACTGGGGGATACTCGCAGACGCCCGCGGACTATGCCGTACACCGATAAACTCATCTTT. Its product reads: CALGELVFYLQVRLGDTRRRPRTMPYTDKLIF.